This entry describes one T cell receptor beta chain. The data belong to a study of beta chain features in type 1 diabetes. Isolated RNA was reverse transcribed in full, so expressed TCRB transcripts were sequenced. Sequenced by immunoSEQ multiplex PCR; TCRdb stores in-frame clones only, minus some. The data hold over 700,000 clones, with roughly 16% observed a single time. Germline V gene data show CDR1 as LGHNA and CDR2 as YNFKEQ. CDR3 length: 15 residues. Trimming took 4 bases from V and 7 from J, leaving 18 bases between them. The receptor comes from a woman aged 18-30 years in good health. The chain employs TRBV4-2 and TRBJ2-3; maybe TRBD2 (6 bases). The sample taken for sequencing was naive CD4+ T cells from blood. CDR3 region: CASSPRGILGNTQYF. The CDR3 bases are TGTGCCAGCAGCCCCCGGGGGATCCTCGGGAATACGCAGTATTTT.